The entry below describes one T cell receptor (beta chain). This clonotype is described as medium-sized (0.01 to 0.1%). The antigen it binds to is not known. Base qualities are not provided; no much larger clone lies one nucleotide away. Sequencing relied on an Illumina MiSeq. TCRdb reprocessing: public reads trimmed at Q25 with fastp, clones called with MiXCR, in-frame beta chains kept. Rows matching on CDR3 protein sequence are summarized as one entry with the most common DNA and genes. Recorded for this sample are 9,000 to 13,000 distinct CDR3 sequences; 23% of them occurred a single time. The ten largest make up about 1.4% of the sample. CDR1 and CDR2, per the germline V gene (reference sequence), are LNHDA and SQIVND. The junction shows trimming of 1 base on V and 1 base on J, plus 14 bases between the germline ends. The CDR3 holds 17 amino acids from the cysteine to the phenylalanine. Just CDR3 DNA is preserved here, 51 bases in frame from base 1.

This sample was taken from a study of liver allograft versus peripheral blood T cells (dated by TCRdb to 2018 to 2021). Looking at the study overall: The study compared T cell receptor repertoires found within transplanted livers against repertoires in the peripheral blood of liver transplant recipients.

Broader findings and caveats from the paper: T cell receptor repertoires inside liver allografts were reported to be different from the repertoires detected in peripheral blood.

The chain joins TRBV19 to TRBJ1-5, with the D segment identity uncertain. This sequence was found in a human patient who had a liver transplant. Donor T cells from the graft may be present among the T cells after a transplant. CDR3 protein: CASSIVRTLGSNQPQHF. DNA sequence: TGTGCCAGTAGTATAGTTAGGACGTTAGGGAGCAATCAGCCCCAGCATTTT.